This TCR beta chain was sequenced in a study of blood T cell repertoires in COVID-19 (dated by TCRdb to the early 2020s). Broadly, across the study: The collaborator samples originated in the United States, Italy and Spain and spanned the acute and convalescent phases of COVID-19. The material from the prospective study consisted of cDNA or gDNA derived from T cells, B-cell-depleted T cells, or PBMCs. The dataset comprised deeply sampled blood TCRbeta repertoires from subjects exposed to, actively infected with, or recovered from COVID-19. The repertoires were made available in a free public database intended to serve as a resource for research on the immune response to SARS-CoV-2. Samples were obtained from the ongoing ImmuneRACE study (first 160 participants) and from some 1,300 subjects provided by 6 global collaborators. A de-identified subject ID, COVID-19 status, age in years and sex were almost always included in the sample metadata. HLA class I and class II types, where available, came from metadata supplied by the sample provider rather than from assay-based typing.

TCRbeta CDR3 regions were amplified from genomic DNA by means of the immunoSEQ Assay, a bias-controlled multiplex PCR. On the authors' methods: The number of nucleated cells in each sample was estimated from the amplification of reference gene primers within the assay. Sequence reads were collapsed and filtered to measure the absolute abundance of every unique TCRbeta CDR3 rearrangement. For each sample, productive Simpson clonality was calculated by taking the square root of Simpson's diversity index across productive rearrangements. TCRdb holds this immuneACCESS table with in-frame rearrangements only. Some clones are missing; in checked studies, unresolved V genes explain under half, and the rest has no known cause. V, J and clone size are taken as reported in that table, and D and trimming were inferred from the DNA itself. Across this sample there are a few hundred thousand clones, with around 82% seen only once. The top ten constitute 15% to 19% of the sample.

Comment on this clone: Which antigen it targets is not known. No base quality values were provided; no much bigger clone lies one nucleotide off.

Paper-wide results and their limitations: The amount of clinical and demographic metadata varied by source and participant and was provided uncurated.

In Seattle, one collaborating source enrolled patients while the infection was active and tracked those patients longitudinally over the course of disease. Each collaborating institution followed its own protocols to collect whole blood in K2EDTA tubes. For TCRbeta analysis, collaborators shipped samples in one of three forms: frozen whole blood, isolated PBMCs, or DNA extracted from either of those sample types. The receptor was isolated from a person aged 70 to 85 with COVID-19, enrolled during active disease. The sequenced material came from peripheral blood.

The CDR3 protein sequence reads: CATSDGQGGTGELFF. In nucleotide form, the sequence is TGTGCCACCAGTGACGGACAGGGAGGCACCGGGGAGCTGTTTTTT. The V gene is TRBV24-1 and the J gene is TRBJ2-2, and TRBD1 matches 8 of the central bases. Reading the germline V gene gives CDR1 KGHDR and CDR2 SFDVKD. At the junction V is shortened by 4 bases and J by 4 bases; bases outside the gene matches: 4. The CDR3 starts with the cysteine, ends with the phenylalanine, and has 15 residues. The read is trimmed to its CDR3 DNA, 45 bases read in frame from base 1.